This T cell receptor beta chain is drawn from a study of blood T cell repertoires in COVID-19. Study-level background: The study drew acute and convalescent COVID-19 samples from the United States, Italy and Spain.

Adults between roughly 18 and 89 years of age took part from approximately 24 US areas. Participants were placed into cohorts based on the clinical history they reported. In the source study's methods: Estimates of nucleated cell counts were drawn from the amplification of reference gene primers. Generated by immunoSEQ multiplex PCR, the TCRdb table keeps only in-frame clones and is missing some. For V, J and clone size, that table is used; D and trimming come from the DNA. This sample has about 230,000 clones, with roughly 89% found just once. Looked up from germline, CDR1 is LNHDA and CDR2 is SQIVND (reference sequence). V dropped 4 bases and J dropped 6; count of bases not matched to a gene: 9. This CDR3 has 16 residues.

The specimen sequenced was PBMCs or T cells enriched from blood (not recorded which). The rearrangement uses TRBV19 and TRBJ1-6; 7 bases are a match to TRBD1. The clonotype comes from a woman aged 25-40 years with acute COVID-19. The CDR3: CASSTRQGSGNSPLHF. The CDR3 DNA reads as TGTGCCAGTAGTACCCGACAGGGATCTGGTAATTCACCCCTCCACTTT.